This T cell receptor beta chain was identified in a study of pediatric ulcerative colitis. The table came from immunoSEQ multiplex PCR; TCRdb's copy has only in-frame clones and leaves some out. The sample records around 65,000 clones, around four fifths being singletons. Study outcomes and limitations: A couple of patients' blood samples yielded substantially fewer templates. Two rectal CDR3 clonotypes occurred in all ulcerative colitis patients.

On this clone itself: Its target is not known.

There are 18 residues in the CDR3. The V end lost 3 bases, the J end lost 0 bases, and 16 bases lay between the germline ends. Looked up from germline, CDR1 is SGHRS and CDR2 is YFSETQ. Source material: blood. The V gene is TRBV5-1, the J gene TRBJ2-6; the D call may be TRBD1 or TRBD2 (5 bases each). The clonotype was recovered from a boy aged 5 to 17 with moderate ulcerative colitis. The CDR3 DNA reads as TGCGCCAGCAGCTCCCCCGGGGCCCGACCCTCTGGGGCCAACGTCCTGACTTTC. Translated: CASSSPGARPSGANVLTF. Full variable domain (rest looked up from reference TRBV5-1 and TRBJ2-6): KAGVTQTPRYLIKTRGQQVTLSCSPISGHRSVSWYQQTPGQGLQFLFEYFSETQRNKGNFPGRFSGRQFSNSRSEMNVSTLELGDSALYLCASSSPGARPSGANVLTFGAGSRLTVL.